This T cell receptor beta chain appears in the sequencing data of a study of cytomegalovirus exposure and HLA in healthy donors. Whole-study results and caveats: Listed as cytomegalovirus-associated were about 160 TCR beta chains. As a later analysis showed, a missense DCLRE1C variant was linked to trimming of TCR beta V- and J-genes. There were several of the most significant clusters that appeared linked to common viral pathogens in a later analysis.

The CDR3 runs 16 residues. The germline V gene has CDR1 SGHNT and CDR2 YYREEE (reference sequence). With 4 bases clipped from V and 4 bases from J, the junction kept 7 bases outside the gene matches. In regard to this clone: Antigen specificity is unknown.

Primers included in the PCR were 60 Vbeta and 13 Jbeta primers. Produced via immunoSEQ multiplex PCR; TCRdb's table is partial and in-frame only. The table includes around 140,000 clones, about 80% detected once. This sequence originates from a middle-aged man in good health and CMV-seronegative. The sample taken for sequencing was PBMCs. The chain couples TRBV5-4 to TRBJ2-2, with 10 nucleotides matching TRBD1. The CDR3 DNA is TGTGCCAGCAGCCTGACAGGGGGCTTGGGCACCGGGGAGCTGTTTTTT. Its translation is CASSLTGGLGTGELFF.